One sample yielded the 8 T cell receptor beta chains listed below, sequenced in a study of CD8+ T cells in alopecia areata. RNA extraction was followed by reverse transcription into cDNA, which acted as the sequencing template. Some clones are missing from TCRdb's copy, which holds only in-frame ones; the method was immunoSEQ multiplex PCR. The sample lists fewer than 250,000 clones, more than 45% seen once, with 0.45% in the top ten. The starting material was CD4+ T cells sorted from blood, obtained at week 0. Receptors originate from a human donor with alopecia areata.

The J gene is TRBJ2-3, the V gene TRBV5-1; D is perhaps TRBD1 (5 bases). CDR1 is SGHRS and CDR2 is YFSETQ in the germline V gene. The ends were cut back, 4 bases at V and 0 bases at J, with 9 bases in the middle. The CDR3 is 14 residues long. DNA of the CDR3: TGCGCCAGCAGCGTAGACAGAAGCACAGATACGCAGTATTTT. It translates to CASSVDRSTDTQYF.

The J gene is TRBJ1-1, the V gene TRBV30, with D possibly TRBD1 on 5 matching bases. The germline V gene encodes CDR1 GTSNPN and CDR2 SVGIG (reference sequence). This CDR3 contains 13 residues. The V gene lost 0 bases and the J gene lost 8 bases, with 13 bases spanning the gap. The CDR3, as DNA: TGTGCCTGGAGTGTGAAAGGGGCGTCGGAAGCTTTCTTT. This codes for CAWSVKGASEAFF.

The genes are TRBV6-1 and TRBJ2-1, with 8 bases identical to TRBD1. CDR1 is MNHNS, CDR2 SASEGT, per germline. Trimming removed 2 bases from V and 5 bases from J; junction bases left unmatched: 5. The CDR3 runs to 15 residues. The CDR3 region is CASSEMTGVNNEQFF. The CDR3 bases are TGTGCCAGCAGTGAAATGACAGGGGTCAACAATGAGCAGTTCTTC.

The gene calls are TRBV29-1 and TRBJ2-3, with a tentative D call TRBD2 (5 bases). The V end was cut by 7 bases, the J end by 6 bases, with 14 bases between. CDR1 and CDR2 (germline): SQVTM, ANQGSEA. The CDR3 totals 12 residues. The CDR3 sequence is CSAGGMRDTQYF. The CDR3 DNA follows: TGCAGCGCAGGAGGTATGAGGGATACGCAGTATTTT.

The CDR3 protein is CASSTPKDRGETQYF. Written as DNA, the CDR3 is TGTGCCAGCAGCACGCCAAAGGACAGGGGAGAGACCCAGTACTTC. The rearrangement joins TRBV5-6 to TRBJ2-5; 9 bases are a match to TRBD1. J lost 4 bases, V lost 4 bases, and 8 bases had no gene match. The CDR3 consists of 15 residues. Germline values: CDR1 SGHDT, CDR2 YYEEEE. Filled out from reference TRBV5-6 and TRBJ2-5, the complete variable domain reads DAGVTQSPTHLIKTRGQQVTLRCSPKSGHDTVSWYQQALGQGPQFIFQYYEEEERQRGNFPDRFSGHQFPNYSSELNVNALLLGDSALYLCASSTPKDRGETQYFGPGTRLLVL.

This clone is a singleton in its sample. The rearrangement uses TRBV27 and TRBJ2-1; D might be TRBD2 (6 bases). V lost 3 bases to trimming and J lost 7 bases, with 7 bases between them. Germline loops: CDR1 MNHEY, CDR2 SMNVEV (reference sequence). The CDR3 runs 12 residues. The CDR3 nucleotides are TGTGCCAGCAGTTTGGAGGGAAATGAGCAGTTCTTC. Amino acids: CASSLEGNEQFF.

CDR3 DNA sequence: TGTGCCAGCAGTACACAGCTTCTGAACACTGAAGCTTTCTTT. This gives the protein CASSTQLLNTEAFF. V is TRBV6-5 and J is TRBJ1-1, with D uncertain. Per germline, CDR1 MNHEY and CDR2 SVGAGI. The CDR3 spans 14 residues. Trimming shortened V by 5 bases and J by 0 bases, and 10 bases separated the two germline ends.

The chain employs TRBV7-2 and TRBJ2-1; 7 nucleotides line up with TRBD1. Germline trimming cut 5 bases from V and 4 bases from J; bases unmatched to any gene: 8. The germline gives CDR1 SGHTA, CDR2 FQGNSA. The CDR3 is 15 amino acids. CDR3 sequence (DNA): TGTGCCAGCAGCCCCGGGACAGCATTTTACAATGAGCAGTTCTTC. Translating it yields CASSPGTAFYNEQFF.